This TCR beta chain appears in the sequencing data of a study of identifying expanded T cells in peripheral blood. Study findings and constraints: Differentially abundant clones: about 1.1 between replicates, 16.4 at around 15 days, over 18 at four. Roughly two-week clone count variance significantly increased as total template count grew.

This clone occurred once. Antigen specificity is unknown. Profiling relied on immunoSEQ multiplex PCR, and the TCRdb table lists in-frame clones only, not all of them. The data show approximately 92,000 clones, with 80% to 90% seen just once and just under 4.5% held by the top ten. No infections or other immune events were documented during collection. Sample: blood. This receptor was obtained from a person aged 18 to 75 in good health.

CDR3 region: CAISDFPPGTGGDYGYTF. The CDR3 nucleotides read TGTGCCATCAGTGATTTTCCACCCGGGACAGGTGGCGACTATGGCTACACCTTC. The rearrangement uses TRBV10-3 and TRBJ1-2; TRBD1 matches 8 bases. With 3 bases clipped from V and 3 bases from J, the junction kept 15 bases outside the gene matches. Germline V gene lookup returns CDR1 ENHRY and CDR2 SYGVKD. This CDR3 has 18 residues.